The rows below give T cell receptor beta chains drawn from one sample of a study of blood T cells in healthy people across ages. Using its own MiXCR run on the 5' RACE reads, TCRdb lists one record per CDR3 protein. The table has around 800,000 distinct CDR3 sequences, about a quarter seen once. This sample was also put to use in a study of T cells of mothers and their children.

Specimen: blood. The receptors were sampled from a boy between 5 and 17 years old in good health. Each CDR3 is given with its conserved first and last residue. Fields, in order: D gene, J gene, V gene, clone size, CDR3 DNA, CDR3 protein. D genes are given only for firm matches. The size field is filled for only some rows; it gives once, few, many or a size class.

NA,TRBJ2-4,TRBV29-1,NA,TGCAGCGCCGAAGGGGCCGCAGGAGCCAAAAACATTCAGTACTTC,CSAEGAAGAKNIQYF
NA,TRBJ1-1,TRBV7-6,NA,TGTCCCAGCAGCCTCCTCGCGGGCAGGGCTTTGGGCACTGAAGCTTTCTTT,CPSSLLAGRALGTEAFF
NA,TRBJ2-5,TRBV27,NA,TGTGCCAGCAGTTCCGAGTCCTTTGGGACCCAGTACTTC,CASSSESFGTQYF
TRBD1,TRBJ1-2,TRBV28,NA,TGTGCCAGCAGTTTAGCGGGACAGGGCTATGGCTACACCTTC,CASSLAGQGYGYTF
NA,TRBJ2-1,TRBV28,few,TGTGCCAGCAGTTCGCCAGCTAATGAGCAGTTCTTC,CASSSPANEQFF
NA,TRBJ2-3,TRBV6-6,NA,TGTGCCACCCTAATAGCGGAAGGGAATACGCAGTATTTT,CATLIAEGNTQYF
NA,TRBJ2-7,TRBV20-1,NA,TGCAGTGCTAGAGATCCGGGGACGACCTACGAGCAGTACTTC,CSARDPGTTYEQYF
NA,TRBJ1-1,TRBV28,NA,TGTGCCAGTCACGTCCCGGGACAACTGAACACTGAAGCTTTCTTT,CASHVPGQLNTEAFF
NA,TRBJ1-4,TRBV7-2,NA,TGTGCCAGCAGCGCGCTGGGGGTCGTCTTAGGGGAAAAACTGTTTTTT,CASSALGVVLGEKLFF
TRBD1,TRBJ2-1,TRBV2,NA,TGTGCCAGCAAACAGGGGGATTGGGATGAGCAGTTCTTC,CASKQGDWDEQFF
NA,TRBJ2-4,TRBV4-1,NA,TGCGCCAGCAGCCAAGAACGGGGAAACATTCAGTACTTC,CASSQERGNIQYF
TRBD2,TRBJ2-1,TRBV30,NA,TGTGCCTGGAATATTCTTTTAGCGGGGGGGATCTATGAGCAGTTCTTC,CAWNILLAGGIYEQFF
NA,TRBJ1-2,TRBV5-1,NA,TGCGCCAGCAGCTTGCGACAGCCCCTAGGGTCGGTAGTTGGCTACACCTTC,CASSLRQPLGSVVGYTF
NA,TRBJ2-2,TRBV4-1,few,TGCGCCAGCAGCCAAGAGGGGCAGGGAGGAGCGTACACCGGGGAGCTGTTTTTT,CASSQEGQGGAYTGELFF
TRBD1,TRBJ2-7,TRBV6-2/TRBV6-3,few,TGTGCCAGCAGTTACCGCCGGGACAGGCCGAGGGAGCAGTACTTC,CASSYRRDRPREQYF
NA,TRBJ2-4,TRBV6-5,NA,TGTGCCAGCAGTTACGGGAATGGAAACATTCAGTACTTC,CASSYGNGNIQYF
NA,TRBJ2-7,TRBV9,few,TGTGCCAGCAGCTCAGGCTCAAACGAGCAGTACTTC,CASSSGSNEQYF
NA,TRBJ2-3,TRBV29-1,NA,TGCAGCGTGCCGCAGACAGGAGGCACAGATACGCGGTATTTT,CSVPQTGGTDTRYF
TRBD2,TRBJ2-1,TRBV12-3/TRBV12-4,NA,TGTGCCAGCACCGGGGGGCGGGGGGGCCCGAATGAGCAGTTCTTC,CASTGGRGGPNEQFF
TRBD1,TRBJ2-2,TRBV6-1,NA,TGTGCCAGCAGCCCCCAGAGCTACGGGACAGGGGTGGACACCGGGGAGCTGTTTTTT,CASSPQSYGTGVDTGELFF
NA,TRBJ2-7,TRBV6-4,NA,TGTGCCAGCAGTGACTCGGGGCACTACGAGCAGTACTTC,CASSDSGHYEQYF
NA,TRBJ1-4,TRBV2,few,TGTGCCAGCAGTCCCAAGAGGGTTACTAATGAAAAACTGTTTTTT,CASSPKRVTNEKLFF
NA,TRBJ2-7,TRBV6-1,few,TGTGCCAGCAGTGAAGTTCAGAGTGGCTCCTACGAGCAGTACTTC,CASSEVQSGSYEQYF
NA,TRBJ1-5,TRBV5-1,few,TGCGCCAGCAGCTTATATAATGGACTTAGCAATCAGCCCCAGCATTTT,CASSLYNGLSNQPQHF
TRBD2,TRBJ2-1,TRBV5-1,many,TGTGCCAGCTCACTTAGCGGGGGGTACAATGAGCAGTTCTTC,CASSLSGGYNEQFF
TRBD1,TRBJ2-5,TRBV5-1,few,TGCGCCAGCAGCCCCCCTGGCCGACAGGGGGGGCAGACCCAGTACTTC,CASSPPGRQGGQTQYF
TRBD1,TRBJ2-4,TRBV6-5,NA,TGTGCCAGCAGACCCGACAGGGGTAAAGACATTCAGTACTTC,CASRPDRGKDIQYF